The 5 T cell receptor beta chains below come from one sample, sequenced in a study of type 1 and type 2 diabetes patients. Genomic DNA was the PCR template. Amplification of the beta chain CDR3 used 30 forward and 13 reverse multiplex primers. TCRdb re-analysed the multiplex PCR reads in MiXCR, keeping a single row per CDR3 protein. The table has about 250,000 distinct CDR3 sequences, roughly 48% seen once. The specimen sequenced was peripheral blood mononuclear cells (PBMCs). The receptors were gathered from a man between 18 and 35 years old with type 2 diabetes.

The chain is built from TRBV12-3 or TRBV12-4 and TRBJ2-1; the match to TRBD2 covers 10 bases. J gave up 5 bases and V 3 bases, and 7 bases lay outside the gene matches. This CDR3 spans 16 amino acids. The CDR3 sequence is CASSFVRLAGDNEQFF. In DNA form, the CDR3 reads TGTGCCAGCAGTTTCGTTCGTCTAGCGGGAGACAATGAGCAGTTCTTC.

This clonotype was detected only a few times. The chain carries TRBV7-2 and TRBJ1-2, with D possibly being TRBD1 (6 bases). Germline loops: CDR1 SGHTA, CDR2 FQGNSA. V was clipped by 7 bases and J by 7 bases, with 22 bases between them. The CDR3 runs to 15 residues. The CDR3 nucleotides are TGTGCCAGCACCGAATACCCTCCACAGGGTGGTGGCTACACCTTC. This translates into CASTEYPPQGGGYTF.

Regarding this clonotype: The junction shows a germline mismatch at one end, possibly a read error. The rearrangement joins TRBV2 to TRBJ1-1; perhaps TRBD1 as D (6 bases). Germline loops: CDR1 SNHLY, CDR2 FYNNEI. The CDR3 runs to 12 residues. Here the CDR3 reads CASSDGDTEAFF. Here the CDR3 DNA reads TGTGCCAGCAGTGACGGGGACACCGAAGCTTTCTTT.

The table lists this clonotype with many counts. In DNA, the CDR3 is TGTGCCAGCAGCTCACTCTACGAGCAGTACTTC. This encodes CASSSLYEQYF. The V gene is TRBV12-3 or TRBV12-4, the J gene TRBJ2-7; D ambiguous. The V end was cut by 6 bases, the J end by 3 bases, with 6 bases between. CDR3 length equals 11 residues.

In its sample, this clonotype was seen a few times. The chain uses TRBV28 and TRBJ2-7, with D possibly matching TRBD1 (5 bases). The CDR3 totals 14 residues. Germline CDR1 MDHEN, CDR2 SYDVKM. Trimming stripped 3 bases from V and 0 bases from J, with 9 bases between. This CDR3 is CASSLTVPSYEQYF. The CDR3 DNA follows: TGTGCCAGCAGTTTGACAGTTCCCTCCTACGAGCAGTACTTC.